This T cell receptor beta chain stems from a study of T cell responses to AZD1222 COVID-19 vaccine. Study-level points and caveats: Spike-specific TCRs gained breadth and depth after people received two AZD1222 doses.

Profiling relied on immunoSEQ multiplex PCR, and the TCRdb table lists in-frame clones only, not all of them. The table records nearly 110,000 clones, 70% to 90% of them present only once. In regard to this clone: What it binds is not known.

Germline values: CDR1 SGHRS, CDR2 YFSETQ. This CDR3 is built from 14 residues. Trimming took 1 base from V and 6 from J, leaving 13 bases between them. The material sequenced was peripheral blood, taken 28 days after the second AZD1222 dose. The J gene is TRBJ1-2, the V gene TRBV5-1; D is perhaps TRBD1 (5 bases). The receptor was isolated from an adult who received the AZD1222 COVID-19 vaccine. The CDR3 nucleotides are TGCGCCAGCAGCTTGCGGAGGGGAACAGATGGCTACACCTTC. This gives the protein CASSLRRGTDGYTF. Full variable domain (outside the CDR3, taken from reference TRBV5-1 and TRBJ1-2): KAGVTQTPRYLIKTRGQQVTLSCSPISGHRSVSWYQQTPGQGLQFLFEYFSETQRNKGNFPGRFSGRQFSNSRSEMNVSTLELGDSALYLCASSLRRGTDGYTFGSGTRLTVV.